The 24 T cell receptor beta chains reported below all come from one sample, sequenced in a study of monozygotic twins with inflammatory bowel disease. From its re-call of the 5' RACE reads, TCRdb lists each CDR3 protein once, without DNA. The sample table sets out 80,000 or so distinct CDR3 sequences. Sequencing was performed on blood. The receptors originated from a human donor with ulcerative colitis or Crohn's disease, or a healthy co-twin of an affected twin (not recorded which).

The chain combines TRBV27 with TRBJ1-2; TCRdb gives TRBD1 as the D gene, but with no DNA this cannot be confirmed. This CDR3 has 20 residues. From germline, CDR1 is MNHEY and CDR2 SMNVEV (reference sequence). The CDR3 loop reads CASSLKITNTGTGTNYGYTF.

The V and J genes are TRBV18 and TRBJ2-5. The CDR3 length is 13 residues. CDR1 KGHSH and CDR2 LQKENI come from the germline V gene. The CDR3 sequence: CASSPKLGETQYF. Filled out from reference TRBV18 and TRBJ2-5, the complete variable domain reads NAGVMQNPRHLVRRRGQEARLRCSPMKGHSHVYWYRQLPEEGLKFMVYLQKENIIDESGMPKERFSAEFPKEGPSILRIQQVVRGDSAAYFCASSPKLGETQYFGPGTRLLVL.

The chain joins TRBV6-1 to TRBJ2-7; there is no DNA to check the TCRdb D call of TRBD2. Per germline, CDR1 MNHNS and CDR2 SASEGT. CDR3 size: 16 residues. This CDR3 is CASRGLDVRSSYEQYF.

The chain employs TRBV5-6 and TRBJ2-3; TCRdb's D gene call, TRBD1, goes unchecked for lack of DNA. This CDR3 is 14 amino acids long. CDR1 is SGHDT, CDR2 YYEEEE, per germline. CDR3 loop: CASNLLRGEDTQYF.

CDR3 sequence reads: CASSLRVGETQYF. The chain carries TRBV5-1 and TRBJ2-5. From germline, CDR1 is SGHRS and CDR2 YFSETQ. This CDR3 has 13 residues.

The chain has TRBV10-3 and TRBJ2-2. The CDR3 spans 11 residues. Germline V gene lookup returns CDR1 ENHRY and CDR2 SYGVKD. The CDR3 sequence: CAIGNTRELFF.

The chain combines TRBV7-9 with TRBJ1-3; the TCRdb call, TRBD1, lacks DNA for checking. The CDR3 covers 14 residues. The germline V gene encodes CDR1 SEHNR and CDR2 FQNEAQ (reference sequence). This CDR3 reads CASSPVGPGNTIYF.

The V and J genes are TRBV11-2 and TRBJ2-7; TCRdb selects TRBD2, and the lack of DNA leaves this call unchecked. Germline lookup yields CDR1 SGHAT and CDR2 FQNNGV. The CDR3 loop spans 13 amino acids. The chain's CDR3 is CASSYRQGGEQYF.

CDR3: CASSLGVQGWNQPQHF. The rearrangement joins TRBV7-8 to TRBJ1-5; TCRdb names TRBD1, which stays unverified in the absence of DNA. This CDR3 comprises 16 residues. Per germline, CDR1 SGHVS and CDR2 FQNEAQ.

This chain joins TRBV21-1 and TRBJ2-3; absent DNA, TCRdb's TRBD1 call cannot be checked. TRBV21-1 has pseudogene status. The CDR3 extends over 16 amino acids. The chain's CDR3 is CASSPWDRPYTDTQYF.

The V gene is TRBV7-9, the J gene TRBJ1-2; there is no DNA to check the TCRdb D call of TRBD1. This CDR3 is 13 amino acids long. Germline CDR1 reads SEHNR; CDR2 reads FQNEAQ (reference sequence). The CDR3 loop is CASSSTGYHGYTF.

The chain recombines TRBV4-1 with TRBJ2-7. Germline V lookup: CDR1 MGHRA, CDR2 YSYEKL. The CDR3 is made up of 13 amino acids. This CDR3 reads CASSHTTDYEQYF.

CDR3 region: CSARTTRVAKNIQYF. This chain joins TRBV20-1 and TRBJ2-4; TCRdb names TRBD1, which stays unverified in the absence of DNA. Germline lookup yields CDR1 DFQATT and CDR2 SNEGSKA (reference sequence). The CDR3 contains 15 residues.

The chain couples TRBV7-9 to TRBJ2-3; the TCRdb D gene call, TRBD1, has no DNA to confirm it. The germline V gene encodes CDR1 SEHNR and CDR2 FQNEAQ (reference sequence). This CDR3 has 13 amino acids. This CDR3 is CASSTPPGNTQYF.

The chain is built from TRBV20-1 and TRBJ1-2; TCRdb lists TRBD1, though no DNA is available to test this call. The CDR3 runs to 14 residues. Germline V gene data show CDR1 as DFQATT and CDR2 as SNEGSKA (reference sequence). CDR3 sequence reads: CSARDPTGNYGYTF.

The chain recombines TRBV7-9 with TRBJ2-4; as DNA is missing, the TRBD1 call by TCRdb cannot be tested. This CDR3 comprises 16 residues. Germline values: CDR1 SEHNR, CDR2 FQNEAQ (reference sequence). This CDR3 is CASSSTTGTYLNIQYF. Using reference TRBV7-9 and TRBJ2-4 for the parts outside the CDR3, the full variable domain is DTGVSQNPRHKITKRGQNVTFRCDPISEHNRLYWYRQTLGQGPEFLTYFQNEAQLEKSRLLSDRFSAERPKGSFSTLEIQRTEQGDSAMYLCASSSTTGTYLNIQYFGAGTRLSVL.

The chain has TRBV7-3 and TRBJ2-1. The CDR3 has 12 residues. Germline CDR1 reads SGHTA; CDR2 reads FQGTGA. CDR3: CASSYGLGEQFF.

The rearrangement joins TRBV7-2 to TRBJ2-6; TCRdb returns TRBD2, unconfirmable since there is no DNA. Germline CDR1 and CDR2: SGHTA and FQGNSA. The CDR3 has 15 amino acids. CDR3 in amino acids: CASSLDYSGANVLTF.

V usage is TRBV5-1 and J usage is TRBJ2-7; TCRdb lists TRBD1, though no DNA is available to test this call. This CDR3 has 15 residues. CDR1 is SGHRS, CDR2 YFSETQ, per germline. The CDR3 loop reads CASSSYRGRSYEQYF.

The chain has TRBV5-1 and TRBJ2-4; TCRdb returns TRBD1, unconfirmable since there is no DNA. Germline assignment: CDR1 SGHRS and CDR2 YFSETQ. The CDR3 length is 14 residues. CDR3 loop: CASSLVQGVTIQYF.

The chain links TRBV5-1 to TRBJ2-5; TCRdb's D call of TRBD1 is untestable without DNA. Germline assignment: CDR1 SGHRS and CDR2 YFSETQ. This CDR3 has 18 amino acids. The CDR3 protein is CASSPRQGLRQYQETQYF.

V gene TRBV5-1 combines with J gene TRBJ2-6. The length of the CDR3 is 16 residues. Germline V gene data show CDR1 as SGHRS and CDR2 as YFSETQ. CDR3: CASSLDGISGANVLTF. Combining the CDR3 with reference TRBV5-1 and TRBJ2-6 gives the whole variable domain KAGVTQTPRYLIKTRGQQVTLSCSPISGHRSVSWYQQTPGQGLQFLFEYFSETQRNKGNFPGRFSGRQFSNSRSEMNVSTLELGDSALYLCASSLDGISGANVLTFGAGSRLTVL.

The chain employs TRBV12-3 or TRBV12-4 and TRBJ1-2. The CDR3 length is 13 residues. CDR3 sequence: CASSLAGRYGYTF.

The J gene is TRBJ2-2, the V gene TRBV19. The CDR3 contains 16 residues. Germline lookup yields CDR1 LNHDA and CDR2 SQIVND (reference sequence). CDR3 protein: CASSILGRSTTGELFF.